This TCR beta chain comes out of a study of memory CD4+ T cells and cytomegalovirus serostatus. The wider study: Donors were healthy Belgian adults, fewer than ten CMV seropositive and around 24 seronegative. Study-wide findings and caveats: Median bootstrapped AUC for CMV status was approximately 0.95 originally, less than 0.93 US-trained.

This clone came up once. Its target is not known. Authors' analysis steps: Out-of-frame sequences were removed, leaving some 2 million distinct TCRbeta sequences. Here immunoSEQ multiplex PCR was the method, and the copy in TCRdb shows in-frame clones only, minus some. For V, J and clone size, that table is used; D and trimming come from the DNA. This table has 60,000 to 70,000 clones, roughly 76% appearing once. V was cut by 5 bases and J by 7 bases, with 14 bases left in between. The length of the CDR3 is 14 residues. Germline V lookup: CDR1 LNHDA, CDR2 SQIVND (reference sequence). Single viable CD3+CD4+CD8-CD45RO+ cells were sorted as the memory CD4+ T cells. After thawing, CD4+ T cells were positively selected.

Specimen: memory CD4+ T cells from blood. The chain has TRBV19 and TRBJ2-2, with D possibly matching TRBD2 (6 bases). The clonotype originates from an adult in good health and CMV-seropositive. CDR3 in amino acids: CASSPRGGGGELFF. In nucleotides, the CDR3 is TGTGCCAGTAGTCCCCGGGGAGGAGGCGGGGAGCTGTTTTTT.